The 6 T cell receptor beta chains below come from one sample, sequenced in a study of technical replicates of blood from a few donors (dated by TCRdb to the late 2010s). The library was built by means of the immunoSEQ multiplex PCR assay. As stored in TCRdb, this immuneACCESS dataset retains in-frame rearrangements with V and J assigned. A fraction of the clones does not appear; measured against another copy, unresolved V genes explain less than half of the discrepancy, and the remainder lacks a known reason. In all, the sample holds 60,000 to 90,000 clones, and more than 85% of those were seen once. The biggest ten clones account for approximately 0.45% of the sample. The specimen sequenced was T cells isolated from PBMCs. These TCRs come from a human donor in good health.

The chain combines TRBV4-2 with TRBJ2-6, with unresolved D. There are 16 residues in the CDR3. V lost 1 base and J lost 1, with 8 bases in between. Germline CDR1 reads LGHNA; CDR2 reads YNFKEQ. The CDR3 DNA reads TGTGCCAGCAGCCAAGCAGGTTCTTCTGGGGCCAACGTCCTGACTTTC. This codes for CASSQAGSSGANVLTF.

The V call is TRBV5-6, the J call TRBJ1-2; D not resolved. Germline CDR1 reads SGHDT; CDR2 reads YYEEEE. The V end was cut by 0 bases, the J end by 3 bases, with 3 bases between. The CDR3 loop spans 12 amino acids. The CDR3 bases are TGTGCCAGCAGCTTGGCGGACTATGGCTACACCTTC. As protein: CASSLADYGYTF.

V is TRBV7-9 and J is TRBJ2-7; a weak D match, TRBD2 (5 bases). The CDR3 has 13 residues. Germline values: CDR1 SEHNR, CDR2 FQNEAQ (reference sequence). Between the trimmed V and J ends, which lost 8 bases and 5 bases, there was a span of 16 bases. Here the CDR3 reads CASRGPGIDEQYF. CDR3 coding DNA: TGTGCCAGCCGAGGACCCGGGATCGACGAGCAGTACTTC. Looking up the rest from reference TRBV7-9 and TRBJ2-7 gives the full variable domain: DTGVSQNPRHKITKRGQNVTFRCDPISEHNRLYWYRQTLGQGPEFLTYFQNEAQLEKSRLLSDRFSAERPKGSFSTLEIQRTEQGDSAMYLCASRGPGIDEQYFGPGTRLTVT.

This clone was seen just once. This chain links TRBV11-2 with TRBJ2-1; TRBD1 aligns across 12 bases. CDR3 length: 15 amino acids. Germline loops: CDR1 SGHAT, CDR2 FQNNGV. With V trimmed by 5 bases and J by 6 bases, 5 bases remained unmatched. CDR3 protein: CASSNPGQGANEQFF. The DNA of the CDR3 is TGTGCCAGCAGCAACCCGGGACAGGGGGCCAATGAGCAGTTCTTC.

This clone was detected only once. The chain joins TRBV6-5 to TRBJ1-5; TRBD1 aligns across 7 bases. The CDR3 is 12 amino acids. Germline values: CDR1 MNHEY, CDR2 SVGAGI. V was clipped by 10 bases and J by 3 bases; unmatched bases: 3. The CDR3 bases are TGTGCCACGAGGGGGCCCAATCAGCCCCAGCATTTT. It yields the protein CATRGPNQPQHF.

The chain uses TRBV6-5 and TRBJ2-6; TRBD2 is a possible D gene (5 bases). This CDR3 spans 15 amino acids. Germline V lookup: CDR1 MNHEY, CDR2 SVGAGI. Trimming took off 6 bases at V and 6 bases at J, with 15 bases between the two ends. The CDR3 loop is CASRRETFVANVLTF. In nucleotides, the CDR3 is TGTGCCAGCAGGAGGGAGACCTTCGTGGCCAACGTCCTGACTTTC.